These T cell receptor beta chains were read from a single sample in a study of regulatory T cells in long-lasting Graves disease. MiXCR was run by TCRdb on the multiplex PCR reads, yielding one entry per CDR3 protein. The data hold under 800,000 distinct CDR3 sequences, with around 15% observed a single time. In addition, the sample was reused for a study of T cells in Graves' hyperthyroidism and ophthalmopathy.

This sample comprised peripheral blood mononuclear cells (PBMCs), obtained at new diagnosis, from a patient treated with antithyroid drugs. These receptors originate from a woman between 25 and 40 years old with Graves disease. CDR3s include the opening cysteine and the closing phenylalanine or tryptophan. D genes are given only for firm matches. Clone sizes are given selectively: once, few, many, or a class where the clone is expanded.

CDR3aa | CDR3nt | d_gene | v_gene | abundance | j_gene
CASSFSWAVSNTEAFF | TGTGCCAGCAGTTTTTCGTGGGCAGTGTCGAACACTGAAGCTTTCTTT | . | TRBV12-3/TRBV12-4 | many | TRBJ1-1
CASSYQGWDREAFF | TGCGCCAGCAGTTACCAAGGTTGGGACCGGGAAGCTTTCTTT | . | TRBV5-1 | many | TRBJ1-1
CASITNTYEQYF | TGCGCCAGCATTACTAATACCTACGAGCAGTACTTC | . | TRBV5-1 | . | TRBJ2-7
CASSEEPGSRAYNEQFF | TGTGCCAGCAGTGAAGAACCCGGGAGTAGGGCTTACAATGAGCAGTTCTTC | . | TRBV6-1 | . | TRBJ2-1
CASSLDLSPLHF | TGTGCCAGCAGCTTAGATCTCTCACCCCTCCACTTT | . | TRBV7-2 | many | TRBJ1-6
CSVEGTGVGGYTF | TGCAGCGTTGAAGGGACAGGGGTTGGGGGCTACACCTTC | TRBD1 | TRBV29-1 | many | TRBJ1-2
CAISESGGELFF | TGTGCCATCAGTGAGTCAGGCGGGGAGCTGTTTTTT | . | TRBV10-3 | many | TRBJ2-2
CASSPSSGGRRFYNEQFF | TGTGCCAGCAGCCCTTCCTCCGGGGGCAGAAGATTTTACAATGAGCAGTTCTTC | . | TRBV12-3/TRBV12-4 | many | TRBJ2-1
CSARDHRVANTEAFF | TGCAGTGCTAGAGATCATCGCGTAGCTAACACTGAAGCTTTCTTT | . | TRBV20-1 | few | TRBJ1-1
CASSAEDILNQPQHF | TGTGCCAGCAGCGCGGAGGACATCCTTAATCAGCCCCAGCATTTT | . | TRBV9 | few | TRBJ1-5
CASSLDRPSRPYNEQFF | TGTGCCAGCAGCCTGGACAGACCGTCTCGCCCTTACAATGAGCAGTTCTTC | . | TRBV28 | many | TRBJ2-1
CASSEAGVWNEQFF | TGTGCCAGCAGTGAGGCGGGAGTATGGAATGAGCAGTTCTTC | TRBD2 | TRBV2 | many | TRBJ2-1
CASSRYTRGTEAFF | TGTGCCAGCAGCCGATATACTCGGGGCACTGAAGCTTTCTTT | . | TRBV7-2 | . | TRBJ1-1
CASTKQVSNEQFF | TGTGCCAGCACTAAACAGGTCTCCAATGAGCAGTTCTTC | . | TRBV11-3 | many | TRBJ2-1
CASSFNRGPNSPLHF | TGTGCCAGCAGCTTCAACAGGGGGCCTAATTCACCCCTCCACTTT | TRBD1 | TRBV7-2 | few | TRBJ1-6
CASTLAGGNPNEQFF | TGTGCCAGCACCTTAGCGGGAGGTAACCCCAATGAGCAGTTCTTC | TRBD2 | TRBV7-6 | . | TRBJ2-1
CASSYQSGQGGNQPQHF | TGTGCCAGCAGTTACCAGTCGGGCCAGGGGGGTAATCAGCCCCAGCATTTT | TRBD1 | TRBV6-7 | few | TRBJ1-5
CASSWDRGSPLHF | TGTGCCAGCAGCTGGGACAGGGGTTCACCCCTCCACTTT | TRBD1 | TRBV7-3 | many | TRBJ1-6
CATSTAPTDTQYF | TGTGCCACCTCGACAGCGCCCACAGATACGCAGTATTTT | . | TRBV28 | many | TRBJ2-3
CASRWTGGKLFF | TGTGCCAGCAGATGGACCGGGGGTAAACTGTTTTTT | . | TRBV28 | many | TRBJ1-4
CASSYSTGYGELFF | TGTGCCAGCAGTTACTCGACGGGCTACGGGGAGCTGTTTTTT | . | TRBV6-6 | many | TRBJ2-2
CASSQERAGRVFF | TGTGCCAGCAGCCAAGAGAGGGCGGGGCGGGTTTTCTTT | . | TRBV3-1 | few | TRBJ1-1